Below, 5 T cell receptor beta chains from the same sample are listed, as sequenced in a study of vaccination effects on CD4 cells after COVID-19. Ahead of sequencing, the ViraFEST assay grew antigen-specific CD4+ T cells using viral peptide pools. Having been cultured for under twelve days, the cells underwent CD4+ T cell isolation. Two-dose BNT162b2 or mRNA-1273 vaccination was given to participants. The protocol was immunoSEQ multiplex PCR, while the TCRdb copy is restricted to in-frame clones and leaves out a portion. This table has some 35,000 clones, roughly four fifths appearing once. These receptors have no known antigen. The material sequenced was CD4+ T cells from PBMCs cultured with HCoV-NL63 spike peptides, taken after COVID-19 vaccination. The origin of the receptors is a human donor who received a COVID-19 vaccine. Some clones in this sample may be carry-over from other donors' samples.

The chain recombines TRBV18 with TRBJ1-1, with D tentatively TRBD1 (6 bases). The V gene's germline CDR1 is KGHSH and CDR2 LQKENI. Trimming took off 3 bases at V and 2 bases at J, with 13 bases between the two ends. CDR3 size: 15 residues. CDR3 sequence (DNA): TGTGCCAGCTCACCCTCCACAGGGCTAAACACTGAAGCTTTCTTT. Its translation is CASSPSTGLNTEAFF.

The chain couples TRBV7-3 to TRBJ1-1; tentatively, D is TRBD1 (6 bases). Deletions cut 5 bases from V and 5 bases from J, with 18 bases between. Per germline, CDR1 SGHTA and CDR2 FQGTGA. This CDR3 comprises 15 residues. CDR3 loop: CASSRTAGRRTEAFF. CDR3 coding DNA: TGTGCCAGCAGCCGGACAGCCGGAAGGAGGACTGAAGCTTTCTTT. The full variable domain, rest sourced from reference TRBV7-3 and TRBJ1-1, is GAGVSQTPSNKVTEKGKYVELRCDPISGHTALYWYRQSLGQGPEFLIYFQGTGAADDSGLPNDRFFAVRPEGSVSTLKIQRTERGDSAVYLCASSRTAGRRTEAFFGQGTRLTVV.

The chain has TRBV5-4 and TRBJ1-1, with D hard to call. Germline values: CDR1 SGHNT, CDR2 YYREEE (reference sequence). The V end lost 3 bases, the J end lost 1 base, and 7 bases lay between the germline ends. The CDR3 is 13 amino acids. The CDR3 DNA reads TGTGCCAGCAGCTCAACGGAGAACACTGAAGCTTTCTTT. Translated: CASSSTENTEAFF.

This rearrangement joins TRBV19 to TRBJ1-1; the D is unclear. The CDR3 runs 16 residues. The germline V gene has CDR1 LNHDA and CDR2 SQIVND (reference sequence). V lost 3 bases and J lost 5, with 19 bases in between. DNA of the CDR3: TGTGCCAGTAGTATGCCCCCTCTTTGGGAGGGAACTGAAGCTTTCTTT. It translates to CASSMPPLWEGTEAFF.

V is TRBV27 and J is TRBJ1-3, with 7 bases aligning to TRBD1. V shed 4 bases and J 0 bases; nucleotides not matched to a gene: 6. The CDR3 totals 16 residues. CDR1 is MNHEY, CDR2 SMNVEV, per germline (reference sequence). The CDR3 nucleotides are TGTGCCAGCAGTTCTACCGGGACAGCCTCTGGAAACACCATATATTTT. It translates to CASSSTGTASGNTIYF.